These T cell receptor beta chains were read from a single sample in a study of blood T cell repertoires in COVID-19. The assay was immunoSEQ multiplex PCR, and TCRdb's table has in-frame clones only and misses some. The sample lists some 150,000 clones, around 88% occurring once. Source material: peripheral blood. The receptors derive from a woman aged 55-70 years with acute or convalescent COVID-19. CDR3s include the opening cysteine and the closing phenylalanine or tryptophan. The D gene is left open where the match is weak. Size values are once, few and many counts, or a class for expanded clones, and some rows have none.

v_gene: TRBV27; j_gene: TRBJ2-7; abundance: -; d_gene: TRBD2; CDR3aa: CASSFLSGGDPYEQYF; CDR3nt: TGTGCCAGCAGTTTTTTAAGCGGGGGGGATCCCTACGAGCAGTACTTC
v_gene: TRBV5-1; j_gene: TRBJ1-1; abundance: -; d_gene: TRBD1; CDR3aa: CASSPVRDRGLSEAFF; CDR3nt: TGCGCCAGCAGCCCCGTGCGGGACAGGGGATTATCAGAAGCTTTCTTT
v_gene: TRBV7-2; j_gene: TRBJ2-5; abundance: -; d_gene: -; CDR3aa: CASSLGAFWDTKQETQYF; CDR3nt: TGTGCCAGCAGCTTAGGGGCCTTTTGGGACACCAAACAAGAGACCCAGTACTTC
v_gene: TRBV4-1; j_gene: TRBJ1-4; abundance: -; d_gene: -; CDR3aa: CASSGSGMTTNEKLFF; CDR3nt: TGCGCCAGCAGCGGGTCAGGAATGACAACTAATGAAAAACTGTTTTTT
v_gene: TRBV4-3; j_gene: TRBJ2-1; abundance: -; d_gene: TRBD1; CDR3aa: CASSQDLGTGYNEQFF; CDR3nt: TGCGCCAGCAGCCAAGATCTCGGGACAGGGTACAATGAGCAGTTCTTC
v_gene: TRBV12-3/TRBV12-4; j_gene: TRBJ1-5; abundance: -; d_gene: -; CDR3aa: CASSFRGFQPQHF; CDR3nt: TGTGCCAGCAGTTTCAGAGGGTTCCAGCCCCAGCATTTT
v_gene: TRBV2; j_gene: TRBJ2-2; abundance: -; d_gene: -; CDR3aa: CASTGTINTGELFF; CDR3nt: TGTGCCAGCACTGGGACAATAAACACCGGGGAGCTGTTTTTT
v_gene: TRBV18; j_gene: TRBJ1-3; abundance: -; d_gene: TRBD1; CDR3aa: CASSLGTGQGYGNTIYF; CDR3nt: TGTGCCAGCTCACTTGGGACAGGCCAAGGGTATGGAAACACCATATATTTT
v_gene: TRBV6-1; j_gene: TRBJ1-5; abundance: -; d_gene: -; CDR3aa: CASSDTDQPQHF; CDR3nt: TGTGCCAGCAGTGACACTGATCAGCCCCAGCATTTT
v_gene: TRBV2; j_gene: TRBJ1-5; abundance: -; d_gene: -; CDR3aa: CATSLGGAQPQHF; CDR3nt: TGTGCCACCTCCTTGGGGGGGGCTCAGCCCCAGCATTTT
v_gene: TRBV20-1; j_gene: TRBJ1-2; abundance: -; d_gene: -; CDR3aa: CSASGRGNYGYTF; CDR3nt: TGCAGTGCTAGTGGCAGGGGTAACTATGGCTACACCTTC
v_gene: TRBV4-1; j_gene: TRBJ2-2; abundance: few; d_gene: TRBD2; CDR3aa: CASSWTSSNTGELFF; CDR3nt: TGCGCCAGCAGTTGGACTAGCAGTAACACCGGGGAGCTGTTTTTT
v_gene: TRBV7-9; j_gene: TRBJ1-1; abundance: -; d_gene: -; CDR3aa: CASSLPLSEAFF; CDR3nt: TGTGCCAGCAGCCTTCCCCTCTCTGAAGCTTTCTTT
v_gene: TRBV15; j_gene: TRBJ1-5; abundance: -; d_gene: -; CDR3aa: CATSNKSRNQPQHF; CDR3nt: TGTGCCACCAGCAATAAGAGCCGCAATCAGCCCCAGCATTTT
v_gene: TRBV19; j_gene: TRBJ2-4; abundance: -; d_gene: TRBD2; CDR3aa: CASSMGGEGENIQYF; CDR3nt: TGTGCCAGTAGTATGGGGGGGGAGGGTGAAAACATTCAGTACTTC
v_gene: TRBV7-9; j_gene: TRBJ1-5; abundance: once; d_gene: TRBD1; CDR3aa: CASSQTGASNQPQHF; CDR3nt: TGTGCCAGCAGCCAGACAGGGGCGAGCAATCAGCCCCAGCATTTT
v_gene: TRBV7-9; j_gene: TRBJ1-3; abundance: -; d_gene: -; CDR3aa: CASSLARQHLRGNTIYF; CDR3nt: TGTGCCAGCAGCTTAGCGCGGCAGCATCTTCGGGGAAACACCATATATTTT
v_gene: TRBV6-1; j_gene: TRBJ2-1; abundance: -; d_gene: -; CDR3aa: CASSEDRVGNEQFF; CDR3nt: TGTGCCAGCAGTGAAGACAGGGTGGGGAATGAGCAGTTCTTC
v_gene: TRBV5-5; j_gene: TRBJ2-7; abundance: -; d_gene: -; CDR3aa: CASSPLSRGGYEQYF; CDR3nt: TGTGCCAGCAGCCCGCTGTCGCGGGGTGGGTACGAGCAGTACTTC
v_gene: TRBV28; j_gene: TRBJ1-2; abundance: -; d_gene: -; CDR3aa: CASSAGNPYGYTF; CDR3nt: TGTGCCAGCAGTGCAGGTAACCCCTATGGCTACACCTTC
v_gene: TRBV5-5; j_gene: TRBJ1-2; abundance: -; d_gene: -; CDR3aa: CASSLAVYDSLWNGYTF; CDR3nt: TGTGCCAGCAGCTTGGCCGTCTATGACAGTCTTTGGAATGGCTACACCTTC
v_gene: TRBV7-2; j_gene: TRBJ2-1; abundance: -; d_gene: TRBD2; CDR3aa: CASSLGRLAGDFYNEQFF; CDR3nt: TGTGCCAGCAGCTTAGGGCGACTAGCGGGGGATTTCTACAATGAGCAGTTCTTC
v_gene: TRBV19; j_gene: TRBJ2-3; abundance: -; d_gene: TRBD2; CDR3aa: CASSIEASGGPDTQYF; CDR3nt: TGTGCCAGTAGTATAGAGGCTAGCGGGGGTCCAGATACGCAGTATTTT
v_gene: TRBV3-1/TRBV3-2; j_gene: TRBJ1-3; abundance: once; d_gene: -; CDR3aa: CASSRGSGNTIYF; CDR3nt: TGTGCCAGCTCGCGGGGCTCTGGAAACACCATATATTTT
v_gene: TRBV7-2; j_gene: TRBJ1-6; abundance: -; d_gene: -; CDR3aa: CASSLAPTVQGSPLHF; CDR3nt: TGTGCCAGCAGCTTAGCCCCGACAGTCCAGGGTAGTCCCCTCCACTTT
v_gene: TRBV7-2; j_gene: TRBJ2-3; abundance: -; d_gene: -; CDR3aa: CASRGGVDTDTQYF; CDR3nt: TGTGCCAGCCGCGGCGGGGTGGACACAGATACGCAGTATTTT
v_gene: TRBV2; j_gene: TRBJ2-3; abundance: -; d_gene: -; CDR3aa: CASRRDSDTQYF; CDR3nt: TGTGCCAGCAGAAGAGATTCAGATACGCAGTATTTT
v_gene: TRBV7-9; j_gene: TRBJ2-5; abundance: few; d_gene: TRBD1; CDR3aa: CASSWAGTAYQETQYF; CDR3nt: TGTGCCAGCAGCTGGGCCGGGACAGCTTACCAAGAGACCCAGTACTTC
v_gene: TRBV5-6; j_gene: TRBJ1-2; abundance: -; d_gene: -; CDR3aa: CASSLGAFNRQGYTF; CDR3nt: TGTGCCAGCAGCTTGGGGGCCTTTAATCGCCAGGGCTACACCTTC
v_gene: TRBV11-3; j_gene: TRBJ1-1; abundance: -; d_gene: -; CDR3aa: CASSLGRNTEAFF; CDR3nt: TGTGCCAGCAGCTTAGGTAGAAACACTGAAGCTTTCTTT
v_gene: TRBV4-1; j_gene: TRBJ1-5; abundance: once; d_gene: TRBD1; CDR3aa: CASSPKGQTNQPQHF; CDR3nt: TGCGCCAGCAGCCCCAAGGGACAGACTAATCAGCCCCAGCATTTT
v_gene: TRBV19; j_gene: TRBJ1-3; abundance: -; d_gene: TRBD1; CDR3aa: CASSTGQGGGNTIYF; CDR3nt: TGTGCCAGTAGTACCGGACAGGGGGGAGGAAACACCATATATTTT
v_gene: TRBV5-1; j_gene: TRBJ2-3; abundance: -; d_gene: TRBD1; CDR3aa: CASSGTGATDTQYF; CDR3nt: TGCGCCAGCAGCGGGACAGGAGCGACGGATACGCAGTATTTT
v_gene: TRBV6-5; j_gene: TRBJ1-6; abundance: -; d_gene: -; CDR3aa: CASRANSDSPLHF; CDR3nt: TGTGCCAGCAGGGCTAACAGTGATTCACCCCTCCACTTT
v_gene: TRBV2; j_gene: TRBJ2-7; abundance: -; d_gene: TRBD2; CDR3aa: CASLAVSSYEQYF; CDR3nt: TGTGCCAGTCTAGCGGTTAGCTCCTACGAGCAGTACTTC
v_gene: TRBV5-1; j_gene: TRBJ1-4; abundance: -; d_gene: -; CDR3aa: CASSSNSQRWDEKLFF; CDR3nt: TGCGCCAGCAGCTCCAACTCCCAGCGTTGGGATGAAAAACTGTTTTTT
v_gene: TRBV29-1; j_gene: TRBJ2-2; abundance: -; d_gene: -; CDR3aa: CSVGRTENTGELFF; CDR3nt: TGCAGCGTTGGGAGGACGGAGAACACCGGGGAGCTGTTTTTT
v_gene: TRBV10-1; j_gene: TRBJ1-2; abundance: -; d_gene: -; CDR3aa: CASSVGFRGWGNYGYTF; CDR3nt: TGCGCCAGCAGTGTGGGTTTTCGGGGGTGGGGTAACTATGGCTACACCTTC
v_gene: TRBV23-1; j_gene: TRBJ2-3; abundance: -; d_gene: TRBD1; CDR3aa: CASSPTGGVTDTQYF; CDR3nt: TGCGCCAGCAGCCCGACAGGGGGCGTCACAGATACGCAGTATTTT
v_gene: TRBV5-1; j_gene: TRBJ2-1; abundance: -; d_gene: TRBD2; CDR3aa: CASSSLLAELSNEQFF; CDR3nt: TGCGCCAGCAGCTCGTTACTAGCGGAACTAAGCAATGAGCAGTTCTTC
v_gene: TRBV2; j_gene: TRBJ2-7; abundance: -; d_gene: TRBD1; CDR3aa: CASSKTGGGSYEQYF; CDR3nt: TGTGCCAGCAGCAAAACAGGGGGCGGCTCCTACGAGCAGTACTTC
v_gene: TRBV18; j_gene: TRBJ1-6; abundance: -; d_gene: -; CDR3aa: CASSPYLKDLYYNSPLHF; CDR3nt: TGTGCCAGCTCACCATACCTAAAAGATCTTTACTATAATTCACCCCTCCACTTT
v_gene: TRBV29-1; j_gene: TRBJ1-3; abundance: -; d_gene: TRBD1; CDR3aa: CSILTGTGNTIYF; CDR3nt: TGCAGCATCCTGACAGGGACTGGAAACACCATATATTTT
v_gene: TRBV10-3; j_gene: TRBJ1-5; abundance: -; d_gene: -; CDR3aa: CAIGQGDQPQHF; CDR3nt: TGTGCCATCGGGCAGGGCGATCAGCCCCAGCATTTT
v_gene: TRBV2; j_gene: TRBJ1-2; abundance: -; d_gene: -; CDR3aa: CASIRIRWEGHGYTF; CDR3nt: TGTGCCAGCATAAGGATCAGATGGGAGGGGCATGGCTACACCTTC
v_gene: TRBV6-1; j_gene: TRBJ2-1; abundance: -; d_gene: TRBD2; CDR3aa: CASSEGLAREQFF; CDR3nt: TGTGCCAGCAGCGAAGGACTAGCGCGTGAGCAGTTCTTC
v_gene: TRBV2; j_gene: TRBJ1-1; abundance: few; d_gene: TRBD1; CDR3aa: CASSASRTGEEAFF; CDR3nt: TGTGCCAGCAGTGCAAGCAGGACAGGGGAAGAAGCTTTCTTT
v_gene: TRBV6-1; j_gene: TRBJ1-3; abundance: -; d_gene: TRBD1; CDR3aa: CASSETGGGGNTIYF; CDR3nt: TGTGCCAGCAGTGAAACAGGGGGCGGTGGAAACACCATATATTTT
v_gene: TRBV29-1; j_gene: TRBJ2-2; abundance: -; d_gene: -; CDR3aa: CSALEGAGELFF; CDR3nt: TGCAGCGCCCTGGAGGGAGCCGGGGAGCTGTTTTTT
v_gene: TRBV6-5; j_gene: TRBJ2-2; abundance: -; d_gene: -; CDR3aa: CASSYARRGTGELFF; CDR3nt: TGTGCCAGCAGTTACGCTCGGAGGGGCACCGGGGAGCTGTTTTTT
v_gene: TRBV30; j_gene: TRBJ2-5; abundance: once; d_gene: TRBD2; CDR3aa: CAWRSASGAISYETQYF; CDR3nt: TGTGCCTGGAGGTCGGCTAGCGGGGCCATATCCTACGAGACCCAGTACTTC
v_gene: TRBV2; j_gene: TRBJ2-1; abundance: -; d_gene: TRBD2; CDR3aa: CASKLAGVQFF; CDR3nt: TGTGCCAGCAAGCTAGCGGGGGTCCAGTTCTTC
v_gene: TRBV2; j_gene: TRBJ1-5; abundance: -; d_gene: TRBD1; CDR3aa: CASSDRGRKVWQPQHF; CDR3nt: TGTGCCAGCAGTGACAGGGGGCGCAAGGTTTGGCAGCCCCAGCATTTT
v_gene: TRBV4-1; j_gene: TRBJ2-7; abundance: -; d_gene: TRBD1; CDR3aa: CASSQENLGTGTSYEQYF; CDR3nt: TGCGCCAGCAGCCAAGAAAACCTCGGGACAGGTACTTCCTACGAGCAGTACTTC
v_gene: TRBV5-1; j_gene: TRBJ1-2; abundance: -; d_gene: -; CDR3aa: CASSLGDTARGYTF; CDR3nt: TGCGCCAGCAGCTTGGGGGACACGGCGCGGGGCTACACCTTC
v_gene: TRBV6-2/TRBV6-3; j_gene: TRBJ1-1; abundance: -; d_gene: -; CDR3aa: CASSPKPEVEAFF; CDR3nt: TGTGCCAGCAGTCCCAAGCCAGAGGTTGAAGCTTTCTTT